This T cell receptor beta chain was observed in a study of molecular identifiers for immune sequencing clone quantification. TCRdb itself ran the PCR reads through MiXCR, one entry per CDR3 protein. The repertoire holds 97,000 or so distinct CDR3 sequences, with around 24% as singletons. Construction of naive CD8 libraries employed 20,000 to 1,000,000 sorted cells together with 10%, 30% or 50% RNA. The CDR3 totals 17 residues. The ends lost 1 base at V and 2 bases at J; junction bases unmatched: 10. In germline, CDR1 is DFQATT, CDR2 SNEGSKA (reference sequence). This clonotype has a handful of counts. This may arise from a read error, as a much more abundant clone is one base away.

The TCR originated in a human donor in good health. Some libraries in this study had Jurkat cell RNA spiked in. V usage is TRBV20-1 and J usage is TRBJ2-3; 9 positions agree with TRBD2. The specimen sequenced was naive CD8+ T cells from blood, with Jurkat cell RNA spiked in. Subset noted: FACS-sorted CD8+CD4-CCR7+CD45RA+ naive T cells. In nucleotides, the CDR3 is TGCAGTGCTAGAGTGAGGGCTAGCGGGGAGCCCACAGATACGCAGTATTTT. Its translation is CSARVRASGEPTDTQYF.